One sample yielded the 18 T cell receptor beta chains listed below, sequenced in a study of T cells after yellow fever vaccination (dated by TCRdb to about 2019). The library came from 5' RACE. Sequencing used an Illumina HiSeq 2500. Using fastp trimming at Q25 and MiXCR clonotype assembly, TCRdb reanalyzed the public sequencing data and kept in-frame beta chains. Rows merge per CDR3 protein into single entries with the most common DNA and genes. For this sample there are around 590,000 distinct CDR3 sequences; around 12% appear just once. Of the sample, about 15% falls within the top ten clones. The intended sense of this specimen's treatment or condition label: live attenuated yellow fever vaccine strain. The starting material was PBMCs, obtained on the day of the yellow fever booster vaccination. The origin of the receptors is a man aged 25 to 45 who received the YFV17D yellow fever vaccine.

This clonotype was counted only a few times. The chain employs TRBV7-2 and TRBJ1-5; TRBD1 is a possible D gene (6 bases). This CDR3 comprises 15 residues. Germline CDR1 SGHTA, CDR2 FQGNSA. V was trimmed by 6 bases and J by 3 bases, leaving 15 bases between them. The CDR3 loop reads CASRLTGDNNQPQHF. The CDR3 DNA reads TGTGCCAGCAGGTTGACAGGAGATAACAATCAGCCCCAGCATTTT.

The chain employs TRBV7-2 and TRBJ1-4; TRBD1 matches at 9 bases. The CDR3 spans 16 residues. Germline V gene data show CDR1 as SGHTA and CDR2 as FQGNSA. V shed 4 bases, J shed 8 bases, and the junction held 11 bases outside the gene matches. The CDR3 coding sequence is TGTGCCAGCAGCTCGGGACAGGGTGTCTTTGGAGAAAAACTGTTTTTT. Its translation is CASSSGQGVFGEKLFF.

In this sample, this clonotype turned up a few times. Just one base apart from a much larger clone, this may be a read error. CDR3 coding DNA: TGTGCCAGCTCACCACCGGTCGGGGAGCTGTTTTTT. Translation gives CASSPPVGELFF. The chain recombines TRBV18 with TRBJ2-2; D is undetermined. Between the trimmed V and J ends, which lost 0 bases and 7 bases, there was a span of 3 bases. This CDR3 is built from 12 residues. Per germline, CDR1 KGHSH and CDR2 LQKENI.

This clonotype was observed a few times. The chain has TRBV4-3 and TRBJ2-7; D might be TRBD2 (7 bases). The germline V and J ends were trimmed by 9 bases and 1 base, with 19 bases remaining between them. Germline lookup yields CDR1 LGHNA and CDR2 YSLEER. The CDR3 has 15 amino acids. CDR3 sequence: CASPWGEGESYEQYF. The CDR3 DNA reads as TGCGCCAGTCCGTGGGGGGAGGGGGAATCCTACGAGCAGTACTTC.

CDR3 loop: CSVDRASDTQYF. The CDR3 DNA sequence: TGCAGCGTCGACAGGGCAAGCGATACGCAGTATTTT. This sequence joins TRBV29-1 and TRBJ2-3, with 7 bases lining up with TRBD1. Germline CDR1 SQVTM, CDR2 ANQGSEA. The trim removed 6 bases at V and 6 bases at J, leaving 6 bases unmatched. The length of the CDR3 is 12 residues.

The CDR3 is CASSPWPLYNEQFF. The CDR3 bases are TGCGCCAGCAGCCCCTGGCCCCTATACAATGAGCAGTTCTTC. The V gene is TRBV5-1, the J gene TRBJ2-1; D not resolved. This CDR3 is built from 14 residues. Trimming cost V 4 bases and J 4 bases, with 12 bases left between them. The germline gives CDR1 SGHRS, CDR2 YFSETQ. The variable domain in full, with the rest retrieved from reference TRBV5-1 and TRBJ2-1, is KAGVTQTPRYLIKTRGQQVTLSCSPISGHRSVSWYQQTPGQGLQFLFEYFSETQRNKGNFPGRFSGRQFSNSRSEMNVSTLELGDSALYLCASSPWPLYNEQFFGPGTRLTVL.

The sample holds a few counts of this clonotype. V and J are TRBV27 and TRBJ2-7; 9 bases align to TRBD2. The CDR3 loop spans 14 amino acids. V was clipped by 5 bases and J by 4 bases; unmatched bases: 6. Germline CDR1 and CDR2: MNHEY and SMNVEV (reference sequence). This CDR3 reads CASSGLAGQYEQYF. The CDR3 DNA reads TGTGCCAGCAGTGGTCTAGCGGGGCAATACGAGCAGTACTTC.

This sequence joins TRBV19 and TRBJ2-3; maybe TRBD2 (6 bases). Between the trimmed V and J ends, which lost 3 bases and 8 bases, there was a span of 6 bases. There are 11 residues in the CDR3. The V gene's germline CDR1 is LNHDA and CDR2 SQIVND (reference sequence). As DNA, the CDR3 is TGTGCCAGTAGTATGGAGGGTACGCAGTATTTT. Its translation is CASSMEGTQYF.

Note on this clonotype: A read error may be the cause here, since a much bigger clone is one base away. This chain links TRBV7-9 with TRBJ2-5, with D perhaps TRBD2 (5 bases). This CDR3 has 14 amino acids. The V gene's germline CDR1 is SEHNR and CDR2 FQNEAQ (reference sequence). This CDR3 is CAISLAIGQETQYF. The CDR3 region has the DNA TGTGCCATCAGCTTAGCGATCGGACAAGAGACCCAGTACTTC.

This clonotype occurred a few times. This rearrangement joins TRBV7-6 to TRBJ2-7; 7 bases fit TRBD2. The V gene end was trimmed by 1 base and the J gene end by 2 bases; junction bases not matched to a gene: 8. There are 16 residues in the CDR3. Looked up from germline, CDR1 is SGHVS and CDR2 is FNYEAQ. The CDR3 bases are TGTGCCAGCAGCTTAGGGGTTGGGAGCGGGACCTACGAGCAGTACTTC. Protein: CASSLGVGSGTYEQYF. Supplemented by reference TRBV7-6 and TRBJ2-7, the full variable domain reads GAGVSQSPRYKVTKRGQDVALRCDPISGHVSLYWYRQALGQGPEFLTYFNYEAQQDKSGLPNDRFSAERPEGSISTLTIQRTEQRDSAMYRCASSLGVGSGTYEQYFGPGTRLTVT.

This rearrangement joins TRBV6-1 to TRBJ2-4; tentative D call: TRBD1 (5 bases). The V gene lost 7 bases and the J gene lost 2 bases, with 12 bases spanning the gap. Germline lookup yields CDR1 MNHNS and CDR2 SASEGT. The CDR3 extends over 14 amino acids. The CDR3 coding sequence is TGTGCCAGCACCCAGCCAGGGCCCAAAAACATTCAGTACTTC. This gives the protein CASTQPGPKNIQYF.

The gene calls are TRBV20-1 and TRBJ2-2, with 13 bases aligning to TRBD2. V trimming: 5 bases; J trimming: 8 bases; junction bases outside the gene matches: 5. CDR3 length: 14 residues. Germline loops: CDR1 DFQATT, CDR2 SNEGSKA (reference sequence). For the CDR3, the DNA is TGCAGTGCTCGGACTAGCGGGGGCCTGGGGGAGCTGTTTTTT. Amino acid sequence: CSARTSGGLGELFF.

There are a few counts of this clonotype. The chain joins TRBV12-3 or TRBV12-4 to TRBJ2-4; D gene ambiguous. V gave up 8 bases and J gave up 4 bases, with 15 bases separating them. The CDR3 is made up of 14 amino acids. For the CDR3, the DNA is TGTGCCAGCCCAGGTTATATGGGTAAAAACATTCAGTACTTC. This encodes CASPGYMGKNIQYF.

This clonotype was detected only a few times. J is TRBJ1-4 and V is TRBV21-1; TRBD1, as called in the table, went unchecked against the DNA. TRBV21-1 is marked as a pseudogene. CDR3 length: 15 residues. CDR3 in DNA: TGTGCCAGCAGCAAAGAGGCAGGGGAATATGAAAAACTGTTTTTT. It codes for CASSKEAGEYEKLFF.

A few counts support this clonotype. The chain uses TRBV24-1 and TRBJ2-3; 9 nucleotides line up with TRBD1. V trimming: 3 bases; J trimming: 8 bases; junction bases outside the gene matches: 8. This CDR3 contains 15 residues. Looked up from germline, CDR1 is KGHDR and CDR2 is SFDVKD. CDR3 residues: CATSDLGQGIVTQYF. DNA of the CDR3: TGTGCCACCAGTGATCTGGGACAGGGAATAGTTACGCAGTATTTT.

There are a few counts of this clonotype. This chain joins TRBV5-4 and TRBJ2-7; TRBD1 is a possible D gene (5 bases). CDR3 length equals 15 residues. Germline V lookup: CDR1 SGHNT, CDR2 YYREEE (reference sequence). The V end lost 0 bases, the J end lost 2 bases, and 12 bases lay between the germline ends. The CDR3, as DNA: TGTGCCAGCAGCTTGGACGTGGACATTGCCTACGAGCAGTACTTC. It translates to CASSLDVDIAYEQYF.

This chain links TRBV20-1 with TRBJ2-2; 9 bases are a match to TRBD1. The trim removed 6 bases at V and 1 base at J, leaving 9 bases unmatched. Germline values: CDR1 DFQATT, CDR2 SNEGSKA (reference sequence). This CDR3 has 16 residues. This CDR3 is CSAWDRVMGNTGELFF. Written as DNA, the CDR3 is TGCAGTGCCTGGGACAGGGTGATGGGGAACACCGGGGAGCTGTTTTTT.

V gene TRBV5-1 combines with J gene TRBJ2-3; no clear D gene. The CDR3 sequence is 15 residues long. V lost 4 bases and J 2 bases, leaving 14 bases between the germline ends. Germline V gene sequence: CDR1 SGHRS, CDR2 YFSETQ. As DNA, the CDR3 is TGCGCCAGCAGCCAGATGGGTCCCTCCACAGATACGCAGTATTTT. Translated: CASSQMGPSTDTQYF.